The 21 T cell receptor beta chains presented below share a single source sample, sequenced in a study of T cells in Graves' hyperthyroidism and ophthalmopathy (dated by TCRdb to the late 2010s). Library preparation used multiplex PCR. The instrument given in TCRdb is Illumina HiSeq 2000. The TCR beta CDR3 regions were amplified from RNA transcripts. The first round of RT-PCR for the TCR CDR3 was performed with the HTBI primer set and the Qiagen OneStep RT-PCR kit. TCRdb passed the public sequencing reads through fastp at Q25 and MiXCR, retaining productive beta sequences. Rows merge per CDR3 protein into single entries with the most common DNA and genes. In this sample the table shows about 560,000 distinct CDR3 sequences, 15% to 18% of which occur a single time. Under 8% of the sample lies in the top ten. The source material was blood. The receptor source for this set is a woman aged 25 to 39 with Graves' hyperthyroidism.

This clonotype was counted at least ten times. The CDR3 protein is CASSPGQFYEQYF. CDR3 nucleotides: TGTGCCAGCAGCCCCGGACAGTTCTACGAGCAGTACTTC. The genes are TRBV7-9 and TRBJ2-7; D possibly corresponds to TRBD1 (6 bases). Germline V lookup: CDR1 SEHNR, CDR2 FQNEAQ (reference sequence). V lost 5 bases and J 3 bases, leaving 11 bases between the germline ends. The CDR3 loop spans 13 amino acids.

A few counts support this clonotype. The chain has TRBV3-1 and TRBJ2-7; D is tentatively TRBD1 or TRBD2 (6 bases each). The CDR3 covers 18 residues. Germline V gene lookup returns CDR1 LGHDT and CDR2 YNNKEL (reference sequence). V gave up 3 bases and J gave up 3 bases, with 24 bases separating them. The CDR3 loop is CASSQKIGWGAFVYEQYF. The CDR3 bases are TGTGCCAGCAGCCAGAAGATCGGGTGGGGGGCATTCGTCTACGAGCAGTACTTC.

The CDR3 DNA follows: TGTGCCAGCAGCTTAGAGGTAGCGGGCTACTCCTACGAGCAGTACTTC. It yields the protein CASSLEVAGYSYEQYF. The V gene is TRBV11-2, the J gene TRBJ2-7; 7 nucleotides match TRBD2. The CDR3 has 16 amino acids. Trimming cost V 0 bases and J 0 bases; bases outside gene matches: 5. Germline V CDR1 and CDR2: SGHAT, FQNNGV.

CDR3 amino acids: CASLSGIGETQYF. CDR3 DNA sequence: TGTGCCAGCCTGTCCGGGATTGGTGAGACCCAGTACTTC. V and J are TRBV6-2 or TRBV6-3 and TRBJ2-5; D perhaps matches TRBD2 (5 bases). V lost 8 bases and J lost 5, with 15 bases in between. The CDR3 covers 13 residues. Germline V CDR1 and CDR2: MNHEY, SVGEGT.

This clonotype was seen once. This chain joins TRBV18 and TRBJ2-5; D is perhaps TRBD1 or TRBD2 (5 bases each). Germline CDR1 and CDR2: KGHSH and LQKENI. Trimming took off 2 bases at V and 6 bases at J, with 13 bases between the two ends. CDR3 length equals 14 residues. CDR3 sequence reads: CASSPKLGEQTQYF. For the CDR3, the DNA is TGTGCCAGCTCACCAAAATTAGGGGAGCAGACCCAGTACTTC.

This clonotype was observed a few times. The chain carries TRBV10-3 and TRBJ1-1; D is unresolved. Trimming took 7 bases from V and 3 from J, leaving 9 bases between them. CDR1 is ENHRY and CDR2 is SYGVKD in the germline V gene. The length of the CDR3 is 12 residues. The CDR3 nucleotides read TGTGCCATCAAAGTCTGGGACACTGAAGCTTTCTTT. The encoded protein is CAIKVWDTEAFF.

The sample holds one count of this clonotype. This chain uses TRBV7-9 with TRBJ2-3; no reliable D call. Germline lookup yields CDR1 SEHNR and CDR2 FQNEAQ (reference sequence). The CDR3 has 13 residues. Trimming pared 1 base from V and 5 bases from J, leaving 7 bases between. CDR3 DNA: TGTGCCAGCAGCTTAGGCCTCCAAGATACGCAGTATTTT. Protein product: CASSLGLQDTQYF.

Concerning this clonotype itself: As the CDR3 is not closed by the conserved phenylalanine or tryptophan, this likely results from a read error. The DNA of the CDR3 is TGTGCCAGCAGCCCCGCCCAGTCAAGCTCCTACAATGAGCAGTTCTCC. Translating it yields CASSPAQSSSYNEQFS. V is TRBV5-5 and J is TRBJ2-1; D gene uncertain. V was clipped by 4 bases and J by 0 bases, with 14 bases between them. The CDR3 contains 16 residues. Germline CDR1 is SGHKS and CDR2 is YYEKEE (reference sequence).

This clonotype was detected a few times. The rearrangement links TRBV5-1 to TRBJ2-1; D might be TRBD2 (5 bases). The CDR3 contains 13 residues. The germline V and J ends were trimmed by 0 bases and 4 bases, with 5 bases remaining between them. Germline values: CDR1 SGHRS, CDR2 YFSETQ. The CDR3 nucleotides read TGCGCCAGCAGCTTGGGGGAGTACAATGAGCAGTTCTTC. It specifies CASSLGEYNEQFF.

This chain uses TRBV10-3 with TRBJ2-1; D ambiguous. Per germline, CDR1 ENHRY and CDR2 SYGVKD. The ends were cut back, 4 bases at V and 0 bases at J, with 10 bases in the middle. The CDR3 length is 15 residues. The CDR3 DNA sequence: TGTGCCATCAGTGGTGGGCAGAGCTCCTACAATGAGCAGTTCTTC. It translates to CAISGGQSSYNEQFF.

This clonotype has a count of ten or more. The rearrangement joins TRBV12-3 or TRBV12-4 to TRBJ1-1; D remains unclear. V was shortened by 5 bases and J by 8 bases, with 18 bases between the two germline ends. The length of the CDR3 is 14 residues. CDR3 coding DNA: TGTGCCAGCAGTCCCCGCGAGGAAGGCCCCGAAGCTTTCTTT. It is translated as CASSPREEGPEAFF.

There are many counts of this clonotype. This chain links TRBV4-1 with TRBJ2-5; TRBD2 aligns across 8 bases. CDR1 is MGHRA and CDR2 is YSYEKL in the germline V gene. This CDR3 is built from 15 residues. Unmatched junction bases numbered 9, after V lost 2 bases and J lost 7 bases. CDR3 protein: CASSQIERERGTQYF. CDR3 sequence (DNA): TGCGCCAGCAGCCAAATAGAGCGGGAGCGGGGGACCCAGTACTTC.

This clonotype was counted only a few times. This chain uses TRBV6-1 with TRBJ2-1, with 8 bases lining up with TRBD2. J lost 11 bases, V lost 6 bases, and 6 bases had no gene match. The CDR3 sequence is 12 residues long. Germline V gene data show CDR1 as MNHNS and CDR2 as SASEGT. CDR3 sequence: CASSKPGGKQFF. Written as DNA, the CDR3 is TGTGCCAGCAGCAAACCGGGGGGGAAGCAGTTCTTC.

This clonotype occurred a few times. The chain combines TRBV14 with TRBJ1-2; a possible D gene is TRBD1 (5 bases). V lost 0 bases and J lost 5, with 13 bases in between. Germline V lookup: CDR1 SGHDN, CDR2 FVKESK. The CDR3 consists of 15 residues. In DNA, the CDR3 is TGTGCCAGCAGCCAAGACGTCGGGGGATTATATGGCTACACCTTC. It encodes CASSQDVGGLYGYTF.

This clonotype was counted at least ten times. J is TRBJ2-1 and V is TRBV7-3, with 8 bases fitting TRBD1. V shed 3 bases, J shed 3 bases, and the junction held 7 bases outside the gene matches. The CDR3 consists of 16 residues. The germline gives CDR1 SGHTA, CDR2 FQGTGA. CDR3 nucleotide sequence: TGTGCCAGCAGCTTGGGTACGACAGGGGACTACAATGAGCAGTTCTTC. This translates into CASSLGTTGDYNEQFF.

This clonotype was detected ten times or more. The genes are TRBV7-2 and TRBJ2-1, with 8 bases identical to TRBD1. The germline gives CDR1 SGHTA, CDR2 FQGNSA. This CDR3 region has 15 residues. Unmatched junction bases numbered 6, after V lost 2 bases and J lost 6 bases. CDR3: CASSLRQGAGNEQFF. The CDR3 nucleotides are TGTGCCAGCAGCTTACGCCAGGGGGCAGGCAATGAGCAGTTCTTC.

The chain employs TRBV6-5 and TRBJ2-2; D uncertain. Germline lookup yields CDR1 MNHEY and CDR2 SVGAGI. This CDR3 is built from 13 residues. The V and J ends lost 2 bases and 7 bases respectively, with 8 bases between them. CDR3 sequence reads: CASSYRVVGELFF. CDR3 nucleotide sequence: TGTGCCAGCAGTTACAGGGTGGTCGGGGAGCTGTTTTTT.

This clonotype showed up many times. The rearrangement joins TRBV7-2 to TRBJ2-2, with D possibly TRBD2 on 5 matching bases. Germline CDR1 SGHTA, CDR2 FQGNSA. V lost 5 bases, J lost 7 bases, and 14 bases lay in between. This CDR3 region has 14 residues. The CDR3 DNA sequence: TGTGCCAGCAGCACTAGGAGACATGGCGGGGAGCTGTTTTTT. Translation: CASSTRRHGGELFF.

This clonotype was observed a handful of times. This chain links TRBV30 with TRBJ2-1; 10 bases fit TRBD2. Trimming removed 0 bases from V and 6 bases from J; junction bases left unmatched: 2. The CDR3 spans 14 residues. From germline, CDR1 is GTSNPN and CDR2 SVGIG (reference sequence). CDR3 bases: TGTGCCTGGAGTGTATTAGCGGGAGGCAATGAGCAGTTCTTC. It encodes CAWSVLAGGNEQFF.

The sample holds many counts of this clonotype. The J gene is TRBJ2-2, the V gene TRBV2; D is perhaps TRBD1 or TRBD2 (5 bases each). Germline V CDR1 and CDR2: SNHLY, FYNNEI. The CDR3 loop spans 17 amino acids. The germline V and J ends were trimmed by 5 bases and 13 bases, with 29 bases remaining between them. The DNA for the CDR3 is TGTGCCAGCAGTCACCCCCGGGACGGAGTACCGATTGCGGGGCTGTTTTTT. It encodes CASSHPRDGVPIAGLFF.

As to this clonotype: This may arise from a read error, as a much more abundant clone is one base away. The CDR3 nucleotides read TGTGCCAGCACCACTCACAATGAGCGGTTCTTC. This codes for CASTTHNERFF. This chain connects TRBV27 to TRBJ2-1, with D hard to call. The CDR3 is made up of 11 amino acids. CDR1 MNHEY and CDR2 SMNVEV come from the germline V gene (reference sequence).